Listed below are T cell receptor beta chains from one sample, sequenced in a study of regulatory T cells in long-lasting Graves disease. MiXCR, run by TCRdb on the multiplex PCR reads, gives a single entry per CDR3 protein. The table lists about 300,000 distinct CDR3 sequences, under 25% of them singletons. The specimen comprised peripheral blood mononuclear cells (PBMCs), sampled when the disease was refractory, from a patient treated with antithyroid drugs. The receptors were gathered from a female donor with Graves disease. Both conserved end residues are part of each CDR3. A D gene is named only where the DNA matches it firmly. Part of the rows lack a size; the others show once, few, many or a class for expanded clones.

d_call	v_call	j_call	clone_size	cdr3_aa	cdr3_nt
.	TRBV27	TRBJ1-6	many	CASSLGGDVNSPLHF	TGTGCCAGCAGTTTAGGGGGGGACGTTAATTCACCCCTCCACTTT
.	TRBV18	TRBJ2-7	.	CASSPGAGEYEQYF	TGTGCCAGCTCACCCGGGGCAGGGGAGTACGAGCAGTACTTC
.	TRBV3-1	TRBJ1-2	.	CASSPTSLYGYTF	TGTGCCAGCAGCCCTACGTCGCTTTATGGCTACACCTTC
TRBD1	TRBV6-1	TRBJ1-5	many	CASSQQGDGQPQHF	TGTGCCAGCAGCCAACAGGGGGATGGTCAGCCCCAGCATTTT
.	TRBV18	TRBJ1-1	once	CASSPRTENTEAFF	TGTGCCAGCTCACCACGGACAGAGAACACTGAAGCTTTCTTT
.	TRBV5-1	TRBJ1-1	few	CASSLQGATEAFF	TGCGCCAGCAGCTTACAGGGAGCCACTGAAGCTTTCTTT
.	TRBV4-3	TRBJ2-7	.	CASSQDREPYEQYF	TGCGCCAGCAGCCAAGACCGGGAGCCCTACGAGCAGTACTTC
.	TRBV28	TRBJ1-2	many	CASRAGSDTGYTF	TGTGCCAGCAGGGCCGGGTCCGATACTGGCTACACCTTC
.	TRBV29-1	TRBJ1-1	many	CSVGTRGTEAFF	TGCAGCGTCGGAACTCGGGGGACTGAAGCTTTCTTT
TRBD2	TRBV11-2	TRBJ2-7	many	CASSQRGAGGNEQYF	TGTGCCAGCAGCCAACGCGGAGCGGGGGGGAACGAGCAGTACTTC
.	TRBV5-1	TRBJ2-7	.	CASSLAEEGQTSYEQYF	TGCGCCAGCAGCTTGGCTGAGGAGGGCCAGACCTCCTACGAGCAGTACTTC
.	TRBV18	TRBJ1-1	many	CASSPGTIEAFF	TGTGCCAGCTCACCCGGGACAATTGAAGCTTTCTTT
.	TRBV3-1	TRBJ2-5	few	CASSPWGQRQETQYF	TGTGCCAGCAGCCCTTGGGGTCAGCGGCAAGAGACCCAGTACTTC
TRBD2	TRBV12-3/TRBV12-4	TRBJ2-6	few	CASSFLGLAGGMGGANVLTF	TGTGCCAGCAGTTTCCTCGGACTAGCGGGAGGGATGGGTGGAGCCAACGTCCTGACTTTC
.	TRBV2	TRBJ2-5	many	CASSEGLGETQYF	TGTGCCAGCAGTGAGGGGTTGGGAGAGACCCAGTACTTC
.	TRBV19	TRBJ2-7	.	CASSINYTPDIDYEQYF	TGTGCCAGTAGTATCAATTACACCCCAGATATCGACTACGAGCAGTACTTC
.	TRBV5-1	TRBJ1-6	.	CASSLSANSPLHF	TGCGCCAGCAGCTTGTCAGCGAATTCACCCCTCCACTTT
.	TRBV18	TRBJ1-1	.	CASSFSEGNTEAFF	TGTGCCAGCTCATTCTCCGAAGGGAACACTGAAGCTTTCTTT
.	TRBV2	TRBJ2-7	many	CASSALVPSEQYF	TGTGCCAGCAGTGCATTAGTACCCAGCGAGCAGTACTTC
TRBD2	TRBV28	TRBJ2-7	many	CASSSIGGVTSGTFYEQYF	TGTGCCAGCAGTTCCATAGGGGGGGTAACTAGCGGTACTTTCTACGAGCAGTACTTC
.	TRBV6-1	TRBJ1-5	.	CASSEGDYQPQHF	TGTGCCAGCAGTGAAGGGGACTATCAGCCCCAGCATTTT
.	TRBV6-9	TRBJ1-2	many	CASSWSLGSGYGYTF	TGTGCCAGCAGTTGGTCGTTAGGGAGCGGCTATGGCTACACCTTC
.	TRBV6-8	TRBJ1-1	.	CASSLDVEAFF	TGTGCCAGCAGCCTGGACGTAGAAGCTTTCTTT
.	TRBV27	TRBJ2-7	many	CASSLREGGYEQYF	TGTGCCAGCAGTTTGAGAGAGGGTGGCTACGAGCAGTACTTC
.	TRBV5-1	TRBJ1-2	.	CASSLEAEYYYGYTF	TGCGCCAGCAGCTTGGAGGCAGAATACTACTATGGCTACACCTTC
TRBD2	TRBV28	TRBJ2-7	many	CASSPERGFYEQYF	TGTGCCAGCAGCCCAGAGCGGGGATTTTACGAGCAGTACTTC
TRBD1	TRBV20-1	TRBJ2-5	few	CSATGTGVQETQYF	TGCAGTGCTACCGGGACAGGAGTTCAAGAGACCCAGTACTTC
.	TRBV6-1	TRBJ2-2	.	CASSDILEDITNTGELFF	TGTGCCAGCAGTGACATCCTCGAGGACATTACGAACACCGGGGAGCTGTTTTTT
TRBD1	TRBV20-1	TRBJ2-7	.	CSARDAGTGRYEQYF	TGCAGTGCTAGAGACGCCGGGACAGGGCGCTACGAGCAGTACTTC
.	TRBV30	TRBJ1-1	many	CAWSVGESTEAFF	TGTGCCTGGAGTGTTGGGGAAAGCACTGAAGCTTTCTTT
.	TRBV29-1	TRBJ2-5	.	CSVSQESQETQYF	TGCAGTGTCTCACAGGAGTCCCAAGAGACCCAGTACTTC
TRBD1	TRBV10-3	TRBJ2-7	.	CAISGGTEGNEQYF	TGTGCCATCAGTGGTGGGACAGAAGGAAACGAGCAGTACTTC
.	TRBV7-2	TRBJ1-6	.	CASSLGGRSYNSPLHF	TGTGCCAGCAGCTTAGGTGGGAGGTCCTATAATTCACCCCTCCACTTT
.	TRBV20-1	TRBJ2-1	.	CSASHERRGDEQFF	TGCAGTGCTAGTCATGAGCGGAGGGGGGATGAGCAGTTCTTC
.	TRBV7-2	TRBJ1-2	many	CASSLWAPLVSGYGYTF	TGTGCCAGCAGCTTATGGGCCCCGTTGGTATCGGGCTATGGCTACACCTTC
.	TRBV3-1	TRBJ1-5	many	CASSQDASGNQPQHF	TGTGCCAGCAGCCAAGACGCGTCCGGCAATCAGCCCCAGCATTTT
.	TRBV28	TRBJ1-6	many	CASSFPTRGVEYNSPLHF	TGTGCCAGCAGTTTCCCCACTCGGGGAGTAGAATATAATTCACCCCTCCACTTT
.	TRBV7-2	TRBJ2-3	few	CASSLAGFSSSTDTQYF	TGTGCCAGCAGCTTAGCCGGGTTTTCGTCTAGCACAGATACGCAGTATTTT
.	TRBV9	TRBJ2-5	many	CASSPLGFQETQYF	TGTGCCAGCAGCCCCTTGGGTTTTCAAGAGACCCAGTACTTC